This T cell receptor (beta chain) comes out of a study of monozygotic twins with inflammatory bowel disease. Used for each TCR library was approximately 3.5 ug of total RNA. Both the TCRalpha cDNA and the TCRbeta cDNA were taken through two nested PCRs, lasting approximately 17 and 9 cycles. TCRdb reprocessed the 5' RACE reads; each CDR3 protein has one entry and no DNA is given. The sample totals hundreds of thousands of distinct CDR3 sequences. CDR3 size: 13 residues. This chain links TRBV12-3 or TRBV12-4 with TRBJ2-7. The source is a human donor with ulcerative colitis or Crohn's disease, or a healthy co-twin of an affected twin (not recorded which). The sequencing sample was made of blood. CDR3 loop: CASQSSGFYEQYF.